This T cell receptor beta chain was captured by sequencing in a study of Ad26.COV2.S vaccination and SARS-CoV-2 variants. This CDR3 comprises 14 residues. V was shortened by 1 base and J by 6 bases, with 13 bases between the two germline ends. Germline values: CDR1 SEHNR, CDR2 FQNEAQ (reference sequence). The protocol was immunoSEQ multiplex PCR, while the TCRdb copy is restricted to in-frame clones and leaves out a portion. Of about 430,000 clones in the sample, 90% were seen once. Noted treatment: around 19 received Ad26.COV2.S at low or high dose, single or two shots; 5 received placebo; per-sample allocation not given. After the first vaccine or placebo injection, samples were drawn on day 63.

This sample comprised peripheral blood, obtained in a trial of Ad26.COV2.S vaccine versus placebo. The sequence was collected from a person between 18 and 60 years old who received the Ad26.COV2.S COVID-19 vaccine or a placebo. This rearrangement joins TRBV7-9 to TRBJ2-7; TRBD1 might be the D (5 bases). Here the CDR3 DNA reads TGTGCCAGCAGCTTAGTCCAGGGCGTAGGCGAGCAGTACTTC. This gives the protein CASSLVQGVGEQYF.